The rows below give T cell receptor beta chains drawn from one sample of a study of blood T cell repertoires in COVID-19. Libraries were prepared by immunoSEQ multiplex PCR; TCRdb keeps only in-frame clonotypes and omits some of them. The top ten clones hold approximately 14% of a sample with 35,000 to 40,000 clones, around 84% of them seen once. The source material was peripheral blood. The receptors derive from a human donor in a cohort sampled during active COVID-19. CDR3s include the opening cysteine and the closing phenylalanine or tryptophan. A D gene is named only where the DNA matches it firmly. Clone size is stated in some rows and not others, as once, few, many or a class when expanded.

J: TRBJ2-5
D: TRBD2
size: -
V: TRBV5-1
DNA: TGCGCCAGCAGCGCCTCCCCGACTAGCGGGCGGGGGGAGACCCAGTACTTC
CDR3: CASSASPTSGRGETQYF

J: TRBJ2-2
D: TRBD2
size: -
V: TRBV3-1/TRBV3-2
DNA: TGTGCCAGCAGCCCAAAGACTAGCAGGAACACCGGGGAGCTGTTTTTT
CDR3: CASSPKTSRNTGELFF

J: TRBJ2-5
D: TRBD1
size: -
V: TRBV12-3/TRBV12-4
DNA: TGTGCCAGCAGCCCAGGGGGTGAGACCCAGTACTTC
CDR3: CASSPGGETQYF

J: TRBJ2-5
D: -
size: -
V: TRBV2
DNA: TGTGCCAGCAGTGATCTCGGTGACGGGGAAGAGACCCAGTACTTC
CDR3: CASSDLGDGEETQYF

J: TRBJ1-1
D: -
size: -
V: TRBV2
DNA: TGTGCCAGCAGTGGGCGACAGGAGAACACTGAAGCTTTCTTT
CDR3: CASSGRQENTEAFF

J: TRBJ1-1
D: -
size: -
V: TRBV5-1
DNA: TGCGCCAGCAGGACTGAGGAGTTCTCCCAAGCTTTCTTT
CDR3: CASRTEEFSQAFF

J: TRBJ1-6
D: -
size: -
V: TRBV11-2
DNA: TGTGCCAGCAGCTCAAGACTTGATTCACCCCTCCACTTT
CDR3: CASSSRLDSPLHF

J: TRBJ1-1
D: -
size: -
V: TRBV3-1/TRBV3-2
DNA: TGTGCCAGCAGCCAAGATCGGGCCGGGCAGGGCACTGAAGCTTTCTTT
CDR3: CASSQDRAGQGTEAFF

J: TRBJ2-2
D: TRBD1
size: -
V: TRBV28
DNA: TGTGCCAGCAGTTTGACAGGGACGAACACCGGGGAGCTGTTTTTT
CDR3: CASSLTGTNTGELFF

J: TRBJ2-1
D: TRBD1
size: -
V: TRBV25-1
DNA: TGTGCCAGCAGTGACGTAACAGGGGGCTCCTACAATGAGCAGTTCTTC
CDR3: CASSDVTGGSYNEQFF

J: TRBJ2-2
D: TRBD1
size: -
V: TRBV10-1
DNA: TGCGCCAGCAGACCGGGACAGGGATACACCGGGGAGCTGTTTTTT
CDR3: CASRPGQGYTGELFF

J: TRBJ2-5
D: TRBD2
size: -
V: TRBV7-9
DNA: TGTGCCAGCAGCCTCGGGACTAGCGGGACTCCCTACCAAGAGACCCAGTACTTC
CDR3: CASSLGTSGTPYQETQYF

J: TRBJ1-1
D: TRBD1
size: -
V: TRBV29-1
DNA: TGCAGCGGGGACAGGGGAGCCACTGAAGCTTTCTTT
CDR3: CSGDRGATEAFF

J: TRBJ2-5
D: -
size: -
V: TRBV11-1
DNA: TGTGCCAGTGGAGGCAGGGGACAAGAGACCCAGTACTTC
CDR3: CASGGRGQETQYF

J: TRBJ2-3
D: -
size: -
V: TRBV7-2
DNA: TGTGCCAGCAGCCCACGGGGGCGGGGGACCAGCACAGATACGCAGTATTTT
CDR3: CASSPRGRGTSTDTQYF

J: TRBJ1-3
D: TRBD1
size: -
V: TRBV15
DNA: TGTGCCACCAGCAGAGTGACAGGGCCTCTCTCTGGAAACACCATATATTTT
CDR3: CATSRVTGPLSGNTIYF

J: TRBJ2-3
D: TRBD2
size: -
V: TRBV27
DNA: TGTGCCAGCATGGGGGGGGTCTCACGCGCCACAGATACGCAGTATTTT
CDR3: CASMGGVSRATDTQYF

J: TRBJ2-7
D: -
size: once
V: TRBV15
DNA: TGTGCCACCAGCAGGGGGACTTCCCCAACCTACGAGCAGTACTTC
CDR3: CATSRGTSPTYEQYF

J: TRBJ2-5
D: -
size: -
V: TRBV19
DNA: TGTGCCAGTAGTCCCCGACAGACCCAAGAGACCCAGTACTTC
CDR3: CASSPRQTQETQYF

J: TRBJ1-4
D: -
size: -
V: TRBV5-4
DNA: TGTGCCAGCAGCCCGGGACAAGGGGAAAAACTGTTTTTT
CDR3: CASSPGQGEKLFF

J: TRBJ2-5
D: TRBD2
size: -
V: TRBV3-1/TRBV3-2
DNA: TGTGCCAGCAGGACGGGGGGGCCCGGGGAGACCCAGTACTTC
CDR3: CASRTGGPGETQYF

J: TRBJ2-2
D: TRBD2
size: few
V: TRBV9
DNA: TGTGCCAGCAGCCTAAGGACTAGCCCCGGGGAGCTGTTTTTT
CDR3: CASSLRTSPGELFF

J: TRBJ2-4
D: TRBD1
size: once
V: TRBV7-9
DNA: TGTGCCAGCAGCACCGAAACGACAGGGTTTACCAAAAACATTCAGTACTTC
CDR3: CASSTETTGFTKNIQYF